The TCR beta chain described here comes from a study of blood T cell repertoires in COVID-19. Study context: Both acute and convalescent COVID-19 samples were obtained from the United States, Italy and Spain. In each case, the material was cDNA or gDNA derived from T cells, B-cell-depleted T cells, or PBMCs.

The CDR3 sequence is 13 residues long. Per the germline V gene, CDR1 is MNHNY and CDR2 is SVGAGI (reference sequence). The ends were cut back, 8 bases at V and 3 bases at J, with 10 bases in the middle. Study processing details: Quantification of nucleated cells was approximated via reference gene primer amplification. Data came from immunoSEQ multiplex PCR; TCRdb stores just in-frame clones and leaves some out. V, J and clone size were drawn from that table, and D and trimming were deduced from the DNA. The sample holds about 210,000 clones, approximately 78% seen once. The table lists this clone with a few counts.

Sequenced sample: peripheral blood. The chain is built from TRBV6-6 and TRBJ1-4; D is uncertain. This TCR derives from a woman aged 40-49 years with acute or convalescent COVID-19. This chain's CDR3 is CASEASSNEKLFF. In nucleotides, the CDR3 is TGTGCCAGCGAGGCATCATCTAATGAAAAACTGTTTTTT.